This entry describes one T cell receptor (beta chain). This entry comes from a study of cytomegalovirus exposure and HLA in healthy donors. Profiled with immunoSEQ multiplex PCR; TCRdb holds only in-frame clones, not every one. The sample holds 90,000 to 150,000 clones; about 83% are singletons and the top ten take 2% to 2.5%. This CDR3 is built from 16 residues. With V trimmed by 2 bases and J by 4 bases, 8 bases remained unmatched. The germline CDR1 and CDR2 sequences are SNHLY and FYNNEI. This rearrangement joins TRBV2 to TRBJ2-3; 8 bases are a match to TRBD1. The sequenced material came from PBMCs. The origin of this receptor is a young woman in good health and CMV-seronegative. CDR3 sequence: CASSEIGGQGPDTQYF. The CDR3 DNA follows: TGTGCCAGCAGTGAAATCGGTGGACAGGGTCCAGATACGCAGTATTTT. The whole variable domain, filled in from reference TRBV2 and TRBJ2-3, reads EPEVTQTPSHQVTQMGQEVILRCVPISNHLYFYWYRQILGQKVEFLVSFYNNEISEKSEIFDDQFSVERPDGSNFTLKIRSTKLEDSAMYFCASSEIGGQGPDTQYFGPGTRLTVL.